This T cell receptor beta chain appears in the sequencing data of a study of CD8 T cells in Susac syndrome. Reverse transcription of roughly 0.5 to 1 ug RNA was performed with random hexamers. TCRdb ran MiXCR on the immunoSEQ multiplex PCR reads and lists one entry per CDR3 protein. Among roughly 400,000 distinct CDR3 sequences listed, 85% to 90% were seen once. In contrast to the negatively isolated CD8+ and CD4+ T cells, TEMRA cells were FACS-enriched. This receptor was identified in a human donor with multiple sclerosis. Sequences were obtained from CD8+ T cells from PBMCs.

Here the CDR3 reads CASSYSSGRALGGELFF. The CDR3 DNA reads TGTGCCAGCAGTTACTCCAGCGGGAGGGCCTTAGGAGGGGAGCTGTTTTTT. The chain employs TRBV6-5 and TRBJ2-2; TRBD2 agrees at 10 bases. Germline CDR1 reads MNHEY; CDR2 reads SVGAGI. The CDR3 is 17 amino acids. The junction had 9 bases not matched to a gene; V was cut back by 0 bases and J by 8 bases.